This T cell receptor (beta chain) appears in the sequencing data of a study of control samples from healthy donors and cancer patients. The repertoire was sequenced with immunoSEQ multiplex PCR; TCRdb's copy has only in-frame clones and lacks some. The sample consists of under 300,000 clones, 82% of them appearing once. This clone was found a few times. Germline CDR1 reads LNHNV; CDR2 reads YYDKDF (reference sequence). CDR3 length equals 13 residues. Trimming removed 8 bases from V and 3 bases from J, with 10 bases in between. The genes are TRBV15 and TRBJ2-2, with D perhaps given as TRBD1 or TRBD2 (5 bases each). The sequenced sample was PBMCs. This TCR came from a woman aged 60-75 years with lung cancer. CDR3 sequence (DNA): TGTGCCACCGGGACCTCGGACACCGGGGAGCTGTTTTTT. Amino acids: CATGTSDTGELFF.